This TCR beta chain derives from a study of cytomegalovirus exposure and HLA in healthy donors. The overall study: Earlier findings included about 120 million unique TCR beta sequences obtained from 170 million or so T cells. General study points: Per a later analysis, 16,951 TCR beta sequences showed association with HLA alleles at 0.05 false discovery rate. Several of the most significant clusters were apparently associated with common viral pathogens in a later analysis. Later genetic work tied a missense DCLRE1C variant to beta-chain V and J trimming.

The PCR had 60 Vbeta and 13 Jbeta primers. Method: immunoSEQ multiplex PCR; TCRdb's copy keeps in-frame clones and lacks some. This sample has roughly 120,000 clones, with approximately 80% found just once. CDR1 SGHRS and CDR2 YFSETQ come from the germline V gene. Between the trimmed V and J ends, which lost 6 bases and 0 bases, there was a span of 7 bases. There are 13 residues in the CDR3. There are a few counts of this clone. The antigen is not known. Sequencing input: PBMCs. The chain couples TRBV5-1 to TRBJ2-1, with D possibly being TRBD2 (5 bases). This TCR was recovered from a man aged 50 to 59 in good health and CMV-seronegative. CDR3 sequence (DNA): TGCGCCAGCAATCGGGGCTCCTACAATGAGCAGTTCTTC. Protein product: CASNRGSYNEQFF.